The 26 T cell receptor beta chains below were found in one sample sequenced in a study of blood T cell repertoires in COVID-19. Generated by immunoSEQ multiplex PCR, the TCRdb table keeps only in-frame clones and is missing some. The repertoire has 300,000 to 450,000 clones, roughly 86% of them found once; the top ten carry approximately 0.97%. The sample consisted of PBMCs or T cells enriched from blood (not recorded which). These TCRs come from a woman aged 30 to 39 who had been exposed to COVID-19.

This sequence joins TRBV3-1 (or the pseudogene TRBV3-2) and TRBJ2-1, with D possibly TRBD1 on 7 matching bases. The CDR3 runs to 17 residues. Deletions cut 3 bases from V and 2 bases from J, with 17 bases between. CDR1 LGHDT and CDR2 YNNKEL come from the germline V gene (reference sequence). The CDR3 DNA follows: TGTGCCAGCAGCCATAGGTGGGGGGACAGCCCCTACAATGAGCAGTTCTTC. It encodes CASSHRWGDSPYNEQFF.

This chain links TRBV30 with TRBJ2-7; the D gene is possibly TRBD2 (5 bases). V was trimmed by 4 bases and J by 6 bases, leaving 19 bases between them. This CDR3 has 14 residues. Germline V lookup: CDR1 GTSNPN, CDR2 SVGIG (reference sequence). The CDR3 loop is CAWTRGLVTGEQYF. CDR3 in DNA: TGTGCCTGGACTCGTGGACTTGTGACGGGCGAGCAGTACTTC.

J is TRBJ2-5 and V is TRBV18, with 8 bases matching TRBD1. Germline V gene data show CDR1 as KGHSH and CDR2 as LQKENI. This CDR3 has 16 residues. With 2 bases clipped from V and 2 bases from J, the junction kept 7 bases outside the gene matches. CDR3 in amino acids: CASSPAAGGGQETQYF. CDR3 in DNA: TGTGCCAGCTCACCAGCGGCAGGGGGCGGTCAAGAGACCCAGTACTTC. Full variable domain (outside the CDR3, taken from reference TRBV18 and TRBJ2-5): NAGVMQNPRHLVRRRGQEARLRCSPMKGHSHVYWYRQLPEEGLKFMVYLQKENIIDESGMPKERFSAEFPKEGPSILRIQQVVRGDSAAYFCASSPAAGGGQETQYFGPGTRLLVL.

The CDR3 region has the DNA TGTGCCAGCAGCCAGGGACAGGAGCCCGGAAACACCATATATTTT. This gives the protein CASSQGQEPGNTIYF. The chain uses TRBV11-2 and TRBJ1-3; TRBD1 agrees at 8 bases. CDR1 is SGHAT, CDR2 FQNNGV, per germline. The CDR3 extends over 15 amino acids. Trimming took 5 bases from V and 4 from J; bases not matched to a gene: 7.

The chain has TRBV2 and TRBJ1-4, with 10 positions matching TRBD1. Trimming cost V 7 bases and J 0 bases; bases outside gene matches: 5. Germline-derived CDR1 and CDR2 are SNHLY and FYNNEI. This CDR3 has 16 amino acids. The CDR3 nucleotides read TGTGCCAGCACCCGACAGGGGGCCCCAACTAATGAAAAACTGTTTTTT. Protein: CASTRQGAPTNEKLFF.

This chain links TRBV19 with TRBJ2-1; 13 bases align to TRBD2. Trimming cost V 1 base and J 10 bases; bases outside gene matches: 10. The germline V gene encodes CDR1 LNHDA and CDR2 SQIVND (reference sequence). The CDR3 contains 17 residues. CDR3 DNA sequence: TGTGCCAGTAGTATAGCCGGACTAGCGGGAGATCGAGCGGAGCAGTTCTTC. It is translated as CASSIAGLAGDRAEQFF. Using reference TRBV19 and TRBJ2-1 for the parts outside the CDR3, the full variable domain is DGGITQSPKYLFRKEGQNVTLSCEQNLNHDAMYWYRQDPGQGLRLIYYSQIVNDFQKGDIAEGYSVSREKKESFPLTVTSAQKNPTAFYLCASSIAGLAGDRAEQFFGPGTRLTVL.

This rearrangement joins TRBV7-3 to TRBJ1-5; maybe TRBD1 (6 bases). This CDR3 comprises 13 residues. Deletions cut 2 bases from V and 11 bases from J, with 13 bases between. Germline CDR1 SGHTA, CDR2 FQGTGA. CDR3 in amino acids: CASSLSPQGSQHF. In DNA form, the CDR3 reads TGTGCCAGCAGCTTATCTCCCCAGGGGTCCCAGCATTTT.

J is TRBJ1-1 and V is TRBV6-5; 12 nucleotides agree with TRBD1. Trimming removed 5 bases from V and 11 bases from J; junction bases left unmatched: 6. Germline values: CDR1 MNHEY, CDR2 SVGAGI. The CDR3 covers 13 residues. CDR3 DNA: TGTGCCAGCAGTCGGGGACAGGGGGCGAGGGCTTTCTTT. Amino acid sequence: CASSRGQGARAFF.

The rearrangement joins TRBV19 to TRBJ2-7; the D gene is possibly TRBD1 (6 bases). Trimming removed 4 bases at V and 5 bases at J, with 12 bases between. The CDR3 is 13 residues long. CDR1 and CDR2 (germline): LNHDA, SQIVND (reference sequence). CDR3 amino acids: CASSTDSGNEQYF. The CDR3 region has the DNA TGTGCCAGTAGTACGGACAGTGGCAACGAGCAGTACTTC.

This clone occurred a few times. The CDR3 reads CASSQSTHPTVIYEQYF. The CDR3 DNA reads TGCGCCAGCAGCCAGAGCACCCACCCGACAGTTATCTACGAGCAGTACTTC. The chain uses TRBV5-1 and TRBJ2-7, with D tentatively TRBD1 (5 bases). This CDR3 is built from 17 residues. V was trimmed by 4 bases and J by 3 bases, leaving 23 bases between them. Germline loops: CDR1 SGHRS, CDR2 YFSETQ.

This clone occurred once. The chain combines TRBV3-1 (or the pseudogene TRBV3-2) with TRBJ2-5, with a tentative D call TRBD2 (6 bases). The ends were cut back, 4 bases at V and 4 bases at J, with 16 bases in the middle. CDR1 is LGHDT, CDR2 YNNKEL, per germline (reference sequence). CDR3 size: 15 residues. CDR3 DNA: TGTGCCAGCAGCCCGCGACTAGGCCGAGGAGAGACCCAGTACTTC. This sequence encodes CASSPRLGRGETQYF.

V is TRBV11-3 and J is TRBJ2-7, with TRBD1 matching 8 bases. Per germline, CDR1 SGHNT and CDR2 YENEEA. J gave up 0 bases and V 3 bases, and 7 bases lay outside the gene matches. This CDR3 region has 16 residues. The CDR3: CASSFGQGLGSYEQYF. CDR3 in DNA: TGTGCCAGCAGCTTTGGACAGGGCCTCGGCTCCTACGAGCAGTACTTC.

The V and J genes are TRBV19 and TRBJ2-4, with TRBD2 as a possible D gene (6 bases). The CDR3 contains 15 residues. The germline gives CDR1 LNHDA, CDR2 SQIVND (reference sequence). Trimming took off 3 bases at V and 8 bases at J, with 17 bases between the two ends. The CDR3 protein is CASSMSLEGLDIQYF. CDR3 sequence (DNA): TGTGCCAGTAGTATGTCATTGGAGGGGTTAGACATTCAGTACTTC. Looking up the rest from reference TRBV19 and TRBJ2-4 gives the full variable domain: DGGITQSPKYLFRKEGQNVTLSCEQNLNHDAMYWYRQDPGQGLRLIYYSQIVNDFQKGDIAEGYSVSREKKESFPLTVTSAQKNPTAFYLCASSMSLEGLDIQYFGAGTRLSVL.

The chain joins TRBV6-5 to TRBJ2-7, with 11 bases identical to TRBD1. The germline V gene has CDR1 MNHEY and CDR2 SVGAGI. This CDR3 comprises 16 residues. Trimming cost V 3 bases and J 3 bases; bases outside gene matches: 7. The DNA of the CDR3 is TGTGCCAGCAGTTATAGAGCCGGGACAGGGGGCTACGAGCAGTACTTC. Its protein is CASSYRAGTGGYEQYF.

The chain links TRBV11-2 to TRBJ1-6, with D possibly TRBD1 on 6 matching bases. Germline V gene lookup returns CDR1 SGHAT and CDR2 FQNNGV. CDR3 length: 14 amino acids. Trimming cost V 5 bases and J 8 bases, with 13 bases left between them. Here the CDR3 reads CASSKHRTDSPLHF. CDR3 coding DNA: TGTGCCAGCAGCAAACACCGGACAGATTCACCCCTCCACTTT.

This clone was seen a handful of times. The chain couples TRBV10-3 to TRBJ1-5; TRBD1 agrees at 7 bases. V was pared by 11 bases and J by 7 bases, with 8 bases of the junction left unmatched. Germline V gene sequence: CDR1 ENHRY, CDR2 SYGVKD. The CDR3 extends over 12 amino acids. The CDR3 bases are TGTGCCTCCAGGGGGGAAGGACAGCCCCAGCATTTT. It yields the protein CASRGEGQPQHF.

The chain links TRBV27 to TRBJ2-7; 7 nucleotides agree with TRBD1. This CDR3 spans 14 amino acids. CDR1 and CDR2 (germline): MNHEY, SMNVEV (reference sequence). V dropped 6 bases and J dropped 9; count of bases not matched to a gene: 14. In nucleotides, the CDR3 is TGTGCCAGCAGCTTGGGACAGACCCTACTCGGGCAGTACTTC. This codes for CASSLGQTLLGQYF.

V usage is TRBV11-2 and J usage is TRBJ2-3; 7 nucleotides line up with TRBD2. Germline lookup yields CDR1 SGHAT and CDR2 FQNNGV. This CDR3 has 13 residues. The ends lost 3 bases at V and 3 bases at J; junction bases unmatched: 0. CDR3 sequence reads: CASSFSGTDTQYF. The CDR3 DNA sequence: TGTGCCAGCAGCTTTAGCGGGACAGATACGCAGTATTTT.

The chain joins TRBV19 to TRBJ2-2; D unclear. V was trimmed by 5 bases and J by 3 bases, leaving 10 bases between them. This CDR3 is 14 amino acids long. Germline V gene data show CDR1 as LNHDA and CDR2 as SQIVND (reference sequence). CDR3 DNA: TGTGCCAGTAGTCGCGGATTGTACACCGGGGAGCTGTTTTTT. Protein product: CASSRGLYTGELFF.

The chain carries TRBV6-5 and TRBJ1-5, with D unclear. The CDR3 is 13 amino acids. Germline V gene sequence: CDR1 MNHEY, CDR2 SVGAGI. V was cut by 6 bases and J by 3 bases, with 9 bases left in between. CDR3: CASSSSPNQPQHF. CDR3 coding DNA: TGTGCCAGCAGCTCCTCCCCCAATCAGCCCCAGCATTTT.

In its sample, this clone was seen a few times. The J gene is TRBJ1-5, the V gene TRBV12-5; tentatively, D is TRBD1 (5 bases). Looked up from germline, CDR1 is LGHNT and CDR2 is FRNRAP. Trimming pared 1 base from V and 1 base from J, leaving 11 bases between. There are 16 residues in the CDR3. In DNA form, the CDR3 reads TGTGCTAGTGGTTTGGCCCAGACAGAAAGCAATCAGCCCCAGCATTTT. This translates into CASGLAQTESNQPQHF.

The genes are TRBV9 and TRBJ2-2; a weak D match, TRBD2 (5 bases). CDR3 length equals 13 residues. V lost 3 bases and J lost 5, with 8 bases in between. CDR1 and CDR2 from the germline V gene are SGDLS and YYNGEE. For the CDR3, the DNA is TGTGCCAGCAGCGGAGGGCGGACCGGGGAGCTGTTTTTT. Residues: CASSGGRTGELFF.

V is TRBV5-1 and J is TRBJ2-5; tentatively, D is TRBD2 (5 bases). The CDR3 has 15 residues. Trimming left V 0 bases short and J 4 bases short, with 13 bases between. The germline V gene encodes CDR1 SGHRS and CDR2 YFSETQ. This CDR3 reads CASSLVSEGGETQYF. CDR3 sequence (DNA): TGCGCCAGCAGCTTGGTTAGCGAAGGTGGAGAGACCCAGTACTTC.

The chain links TRBV12-5 to TRBJ2-7, with TRBD1 matching over 11 bases. The CDR3 runs 14 residues. Looked up from germline, CDR1 is LGHNT and CDR2 is FRNRAP. Trimming cost V 7 bases and J 6 bases; bases outside gene matches: 8. DNA of the CDR3: TGTGCTAGTGCCAACGCCGGGACAGGGGGCGAGCAGTACTTC. Amino acid sequence: CASANAGTGGEQYF.

V and J are TRBV5-4 and TRBJ2-2, with a possible D match to TRBD1 (5 bases). The V end lost 3 bases, the J end lost 2 bases, and 11 bases lay between the germline ends. The CDR3 is 15 amino acids. Germline CDR1 reads SGHNT; CDR2 reads YYREEE (reference sequence). This chain's CDR3 is CASSSQTVNTGELFF. The CDR3 region has the DNA TGTGCCAGCAGCTCCCAGACAGTTAACACCGGGGAGCTGTTTTTT.

The chain employs TRBV3-1 (or the pseudogene TRBV3-2) and TRBJ1-1; D remains unclear. Germline V gene lookup returns CDR1 LGHDT and CDR2 YNNKEL (reference sequence). V dropped 6 bases and J dropped 0 bases, with 8 bases sitting between them. The length of the CDR3 is 13 residues. As DNA, the CDR3 is TGTGCCAGCAGTCCCAGTATGAACACTGAAGCTTTCTTT. Residues: CASSPSMNTEAFF.